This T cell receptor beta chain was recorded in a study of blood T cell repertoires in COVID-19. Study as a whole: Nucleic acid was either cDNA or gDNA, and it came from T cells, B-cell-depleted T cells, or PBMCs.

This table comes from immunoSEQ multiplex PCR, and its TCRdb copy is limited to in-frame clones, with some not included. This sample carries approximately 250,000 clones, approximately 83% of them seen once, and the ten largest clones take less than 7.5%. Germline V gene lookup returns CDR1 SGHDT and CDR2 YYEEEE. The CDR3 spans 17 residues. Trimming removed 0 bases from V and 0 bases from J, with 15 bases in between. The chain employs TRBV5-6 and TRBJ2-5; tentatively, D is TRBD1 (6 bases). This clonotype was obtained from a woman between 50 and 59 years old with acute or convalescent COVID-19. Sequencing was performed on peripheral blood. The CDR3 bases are TGTGCCAGCAGCTTGGCCGGCAGGGGTGTTAACCAAGAGACCCAGTACTTC. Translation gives CASSLAGRGVNQETQYF.